This TCR beta chain stems from a study of tumor-infiltrating lymphocytes in primary liver carcinoma. For each extraction, RNA and DNA were obtained together from 20-30 mg of unsorted bulk tissue. Every patient had chronic HBV infection and was treatment-naive. Over 80% of the cells in every tumor sample were viable tumor cells. A primer in the constant region served to generate TCR beta cDNA from roughly 550 ng of total RNA. Libraries for TCR beta were built through three nested multiplex PCR rounds, which together made up a slightly modified ARM-PCR procedure. TRBV1-TRBV30 forward primers and a C-beta reverse primer were used in the first two PCR rounds, which each ran for around 11 cycles. MiXCR, run by TCRdb on the multiplex PCR reads, gives a single entry per CDR3 protein. The table includes roughly 120,000 distinct CDR3 sequences, around 64% detected once. As regards this clonotype: The antigen is unknown.

The study's findings and limits: A significantly higher top-250-clone fraction was recorded for tumors than for blood (p = 0.039).

The CDR3 spans 13 residues. With 4 bases removed from V and 2 bases from J, the gap between germline ends came to 7 bases. Germline lookup yields CDR1 MDHEN and CDR2 SYDVKM. V gene TRBV28 combines with J gene TRBJ2-3, with TRBD2 as a possible D gene (5 bases). The sample consisted of liver tumor tissue from sampling region 3. Subset described: tumor region T3, left-lateral pole. The receptor comes from a woman aged 60-75 years with primary liver carcinoma and hepatitis B virus infection. CDR3 coding DNA: TGTGCCAGCAGTTCGAGGGTCACAGATACGCAGTATTTT. Its protein is CASSSRVTDTQYF.